This TCR beta chain emerged from a study of human T cells and chemical hapten exposure. Study findings and constraints: After DPC sensitization, TCRs above 1 in 1000 frequency showed no change.

Treatment in this sample: therapeutic diphenylcyclopropenone sensitization with weekly scalp DPC. Patches went on only after blood had been drawn each time. Remarks on this clonotype: Its antigen is undetermined.

Trimming stripped 7 bases from V and 2 bases from J, with 15 bases between. The CDR3 covers 14 residues. Per the germline V gene, CDR1 is MDHEN and CDR2 is SYDVKM. Unique molecular identifiers were linked by the library to individual cDNA molecules. In the authors' workflow: Individual samples carried between roughly 23,224 and 690,600 TCRs, with some 100,000 as the median. TCRdb itself ran the reads through MiXCR, one entry per CDR3 protein. These V and J calls are TCRdb output, not the study's own analysis. The sample has some 5,200 distinct CDR3 sequences; 50% to 60% are singletons. This chain links TRBV28 with TRBJ2-7; D possibly corresponds to TRBD2 (7 bases). Material: whole blood, obtained before DPC sensitization or 2, 6, or about 24 weeks after (not recorded which). The sequence derives from an adult with alopecia areata. Some clones in this sample may be carry-over from other donors' samples. This table probably holds off-target reads from a library built for another chain. The CDR3 DNA reads TGTGCCAGCACCCCCGGGGGGCCGGCCTACGAGCAGTACTTC. Residues: CASTPGGPAYEQYF. The entire variable domain, with the rest obtained from reference TRBV28 and TRBJ2-7, is as follows: DVKVTQSSRYLVKRTGEKVFLECVQDMDHENMFWYRQDPGLGLRLIYFSYDVKMKEKGDIPEGYSVSREKKERFSLILESASTNQTSMYLCASTPGGPAYEQYFGPGTRLTVT.